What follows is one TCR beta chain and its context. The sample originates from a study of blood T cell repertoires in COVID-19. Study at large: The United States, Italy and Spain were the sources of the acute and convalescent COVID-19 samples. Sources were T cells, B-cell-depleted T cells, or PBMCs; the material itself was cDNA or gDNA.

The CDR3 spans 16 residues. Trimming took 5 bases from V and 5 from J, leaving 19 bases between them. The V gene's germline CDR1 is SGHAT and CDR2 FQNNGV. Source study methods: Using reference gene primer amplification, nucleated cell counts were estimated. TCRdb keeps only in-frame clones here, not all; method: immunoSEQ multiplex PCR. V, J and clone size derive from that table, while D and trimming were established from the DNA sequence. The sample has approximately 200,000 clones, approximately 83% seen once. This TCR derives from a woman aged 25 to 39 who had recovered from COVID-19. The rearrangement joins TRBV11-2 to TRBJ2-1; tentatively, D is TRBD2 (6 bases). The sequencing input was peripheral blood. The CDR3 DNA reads TGTGCCAGCAGCCATAGGTGGGGGGTCGATCACAATGAGCAGTTCTTC. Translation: CASSHRWGVDHNEQFF.